One T cell receptor beta chain is described in this entry. Its specific antigen is unknown. Base qualities are not recorded, but no much larger clone differs from it by a single base. The data derive from a study of T cell changes during pregnancy in multiple sclerosis (dated by TCRdb to about 2019). With regard to the full study: The study examined how the T cell repertoire changed over the course of pregnancy in women with multiple sclerosis.

V loses 6 bases at its end and J loses 0 bases; junction bases beyond the gene matches: 8. The CDR3, cysteine through phenylalanine, is 16 amino acids long. The retained sequence is limited to the CDR3, 48 bases, with the frame set at the first base. The germline V gene specifies SNHLY as CDR1 and FYNNEI as CDR2. Receptor libraries were prepared by the immunoSEQ multiplex PCR assay. TCRdb limited this immuneACCESS table to in-frame rearrangements with V and J called. A share of clones is missing; checked studies link under half to unresolved V genes, and the rest is unexplained. The sample profile shows 55,000 to 85,000 clones; approximately 94% of them were found once. Of the sample, 0.58% is held by the ten largest clones.

The source is a female donor with multiple sclerosis, enrolled in a pregnancy study. Sequences were derived from peripheral blood, sampled in the third trimester of pregnancy. The chain employs TRBV2 and TRBJ1-3, with 7 bases matching TRBD1. The DNA reads as follows: TGTGCCAGCAGCGCCTGGACAGGCCTCTCTGGAAACACCATATATTTT. This gives the protein CASSAWTGLSGNTIYF.